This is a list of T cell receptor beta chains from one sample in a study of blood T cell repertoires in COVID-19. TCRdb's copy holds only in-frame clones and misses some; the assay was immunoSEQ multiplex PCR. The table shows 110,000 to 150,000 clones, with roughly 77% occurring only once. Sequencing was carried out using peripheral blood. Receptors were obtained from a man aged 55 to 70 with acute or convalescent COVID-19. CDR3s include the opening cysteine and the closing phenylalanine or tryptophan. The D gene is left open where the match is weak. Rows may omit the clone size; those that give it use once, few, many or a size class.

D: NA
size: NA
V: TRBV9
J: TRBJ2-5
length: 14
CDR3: CASSLGGGAETQYF
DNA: TGTGCCAGCAGCCTAGGTGGGGGGGCCGAGACCCAGTACTTC

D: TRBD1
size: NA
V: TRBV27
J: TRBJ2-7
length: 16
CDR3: CASSRVRDRVIYEQYF
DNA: TGTGCCAGCAGTAGAGTCCGGGACAGGGTTATCTACGAGCAGTACTTC

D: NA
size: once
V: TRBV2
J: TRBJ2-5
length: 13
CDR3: CASSEELLNSLYF
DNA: TGTGCCAGCAGTGAAGAATTACTCAATAGTTTGTACTTC

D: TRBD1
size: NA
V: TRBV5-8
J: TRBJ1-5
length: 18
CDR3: CASSLVRDRFYSNQPQHF
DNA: TGTGCCAGCAGCCTGGTCAGGGACAGGTTTTATAGCAATCAGCCCCAGCATTTT

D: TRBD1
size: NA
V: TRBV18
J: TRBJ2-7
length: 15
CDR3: CASSPPGGLSYEQYF
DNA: TGTGCCAGCTCACCACCAGGGGGCTTGTCCTACGAGCAGTACTTC

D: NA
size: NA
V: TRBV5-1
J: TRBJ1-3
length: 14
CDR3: CASSGDTGGNTIYF
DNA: TGCGCCAGCAGCGGAGACACTGGGGGCAACACCATATATTTT

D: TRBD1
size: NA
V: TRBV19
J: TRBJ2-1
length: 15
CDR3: CASSTRRTGRDEQFF
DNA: TGTGCCAGTAGTACTCGGCGGACAGGTAGGGATGAGCAGTTCTTC

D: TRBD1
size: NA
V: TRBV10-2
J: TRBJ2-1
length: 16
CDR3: CASIDSGTGRWNEQFF
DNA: TGCGCCAGCATCGACTCCGGGACAGGGAGGTGGAATGAGCAGTTCTTC

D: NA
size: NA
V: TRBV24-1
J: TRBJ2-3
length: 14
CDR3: CAIASSSGTDTQYF
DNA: TGTGCCATCGCTAGCAGTTCTGGCACAGATACGCAGTATTTT

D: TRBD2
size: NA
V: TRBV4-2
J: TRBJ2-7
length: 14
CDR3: CASAGLAASYEQYF
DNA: TGTGCCAGTGCGGGACTAGCTGCCTCCTACGAGCAGTACTTC

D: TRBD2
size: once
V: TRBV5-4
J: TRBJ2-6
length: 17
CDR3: CASSSGLAGTGANVLTF
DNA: TGTGCCAGCAGCTCGGGACTAGCGGGTACTGGGGCCAACGTCCTGACTTTC

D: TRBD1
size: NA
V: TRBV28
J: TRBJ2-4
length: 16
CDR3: CASSLRQGVSKNIQYF
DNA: TGTGCCAGCAGTTTAAGACAGGGGGTATCGAAAAACATTCAGTACTTC

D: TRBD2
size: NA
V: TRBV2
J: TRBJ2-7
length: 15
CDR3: CASSTLAGGNYEQYF
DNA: TGTGCCAGCAGTACTCTAGCGGGAGGAAACTACGAGCAGTACTTC

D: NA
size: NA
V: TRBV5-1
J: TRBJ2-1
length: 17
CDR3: CASSLRGTESSYNEQFF
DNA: TGCGCCAGCAGCTTGCGGGGGACCGAGAGCTCCTACAATGAGCAGTTCTTC

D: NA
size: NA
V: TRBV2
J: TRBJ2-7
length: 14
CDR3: CASKWDTNPREQYF
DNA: TGTGCCAGCAAATGGGACACCAATCCCCGGGAGCAGTACTTC

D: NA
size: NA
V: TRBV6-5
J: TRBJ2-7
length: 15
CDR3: CASSYPDAGGYEQYF
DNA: TGTGCCAGCAGTTACCCGGACGCGGGTGGGTACGAGCAGTACTTC

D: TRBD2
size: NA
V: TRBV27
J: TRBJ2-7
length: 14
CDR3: CASRSGGSGYEQYF
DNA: TGTGCCAGCAGGTCCGGCGGGAGTGGGTACGAGCAGTACTTC

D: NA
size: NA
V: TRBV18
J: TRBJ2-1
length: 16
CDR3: CASSPTSRVSYNEQFF
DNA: TGTGCCAGCTCACCAACGAGCAGGGTATCCTACAATGAGCAGTTCTTC

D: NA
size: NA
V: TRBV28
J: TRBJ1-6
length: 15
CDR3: CASTPGGWGNSPLHF
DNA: TGTGCCAGCACTCCCGGGGGGTGGGGTAATTCACCCCTCCACTTT

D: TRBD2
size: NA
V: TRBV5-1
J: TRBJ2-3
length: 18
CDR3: CASSAPGLAGGVSYTQYF
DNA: TGCGCCAGCAGCGCTCCGGGACTAGCGGGAGGGGTGTCATATACGCAGTATTTT

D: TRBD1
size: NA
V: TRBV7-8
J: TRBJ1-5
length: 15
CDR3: CASSNGQGPNQPQHF
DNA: TGTGCCAGCAGCAACGGACAGGGTCCAAATCAGCCCCAGCATTTT

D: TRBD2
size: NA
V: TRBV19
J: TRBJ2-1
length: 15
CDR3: CASRIRSGGYNEQFF
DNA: TGTGCCAGTAGAATAAGGTCGGGAGGGTACAATGAGCAGTTCTTC

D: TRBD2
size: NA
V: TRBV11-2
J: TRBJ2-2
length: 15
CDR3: CASSFGLAGTGELFF
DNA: TGTGCCAGCAGCTTCGGACTAGCAGGGACCGGGGAGCTGTTTTTT

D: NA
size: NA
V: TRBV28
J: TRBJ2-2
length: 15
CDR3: CASSLGAFNTGELFF
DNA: TGTGCCAGCAGTTTAGGGGCGTTTAACACCGGGGAGCTGTTTTTT

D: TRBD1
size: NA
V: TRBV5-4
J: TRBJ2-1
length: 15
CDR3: CASSLRQGGYNEQFF
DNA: TGTGCCAGCAGCCTGCGACAGGGCGGGTACAATGAGCAGTTCTTC

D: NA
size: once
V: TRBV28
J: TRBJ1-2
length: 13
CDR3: CASSLFTSYGYTF
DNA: TGTGCCAGCAGTTTATTTACTTCTTATGGCTACACCTTC

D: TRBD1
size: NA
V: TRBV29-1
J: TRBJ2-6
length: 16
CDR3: CSVGDRLGRRANVLTF
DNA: TGCAGCGTCGGGGACAGGCTAGGACGTCGGGCCAACGTCCTGACTTTC

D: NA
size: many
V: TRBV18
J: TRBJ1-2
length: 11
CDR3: CASSPADGYTF
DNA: TGTGCCAGCTCACCGGCTGATGGCTACACCTTC

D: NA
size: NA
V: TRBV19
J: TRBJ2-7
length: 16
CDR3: CASSSGTLRNGYEQYF
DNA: TGTGCCAGTAGTAGCGGGACCCTTAGGAATGGGTACGAGCAGTACTTC